This entry lists 18 T cell receptor beta chains sequenced from one sample in a study of tumor and adjacent non-tumor tissue in lung cancer. This sample's RNA came from whole unsorted tissue. Three rounds of nested PCR, following a modified ARM-PCR protocol, produced the TCRbeta library. TCRdb re-derived calls from the multiplex PCR reads in MiXCR, one entry per CDR3 protein. The sample records approximately 68,000 distinct CDR3 sequences, roughly 73% being singletons. The sample comprised lung tumor tissue. Receptors originate from a man in his 60s with non-small cell lung cancer.

About this clonotype itself: A read error may account for a junction end that differs from germline. This rearrangement joins TRBV20-1 to TRBJ1-1; possible D gene TRBD1, 6 bases. The CDR3 spans 17 residues. Germline CDR1 is DFQATT and CDR2 is SNEGSKA (reference sequence). This CDR3 reads CSAGEGGRRRMNTEAFF. The CDR3 nucleotides are TGCAGTGCTGGAGAGGGGGGGCGCAGGCGAATGAACACTGAAGCTTTCTTT.

Remarks on this clonotype: Likely a read error: the CDR3 ends without its conserved phenylalanine or tryptophan. The DNA is left out, because the CDR3 cannot be placed on it with certainty; the CDR3 is given as TCRdb lists it. The chain recombines TRBV6-5 with TRBJ2-7; TRBD2 is taken as the D call from the table, unchecked against the DNA. The germline gives CDR1 MNHEY, CDR2 SVGAGI. Including both end residues, the CDR3 is 15 amino acids long. This chain's CDR3 is CASSYSRREPAEQHY.

Note on this clonotype: Germline and junction disagree at one end, which may indicate a read error. The CDR3: CIARAEPYNSALHF. The CDR3 nucleotides read TGCATTGCTAGAGCCGAGCCCTATAATTCAGCCCTCCACTTT. This chain connects TRBV20-1 to TRBJ1-6; D not certain. CDR1 and CDR2 (germline): DFQATT, SNEGSKA (reference sequence). This CDR3 is built from 14 residues.

Points on this clonotype: Given a much more abundant clone one base away, this may be a read error. The rearrangement links TRBV6-6 to TRBJ2-3; no clear D. The CDR3 contains 10 residues. Germline values: CDR1 MNHNY, CDR2 SVGAGI (reference sequence). The CDR3 is CAIGTETQYF. DNA of the CDR3: TGTGCCATCGGCACAGAAACGCAGTATTTT.

In regard to this clonotype: One end of the junction fails to match germline, which may point to a read error. The chain uses TRBV20-1 and TRBJ1-5; perhaps TRBD1 as D (6 bases). CDR1 is DFQATT, CDR2 SNEGSKA, per germline (reference sequence). CDR3 length equals 14 residues. CDR3 bases: TGCAGTGCTAGGGCCGGAACAGGGTATCAGTCCCAGCATTTT. Its protein is CSARAGTGYQSQHF.

This clonotype appeared a single time. One end of the junction is discordant with germline, which a read error may explain. This chain links TRBV19 with TRBJ2-1; no definite D call. Germline lookup yields CDR1 LNHDA and CDR2 SQIVND (reference sequence). This CDR3 contains 15 residues. CDR3 sequence reads: CASTSSGSSYNDQFF. As DNA, the CDR3 is TGTGCCAGTACAAGCAGTGGCAGCTCCTATAATGATCAGTTCTTC.

This chain uses TRBV20-1 with TRBJ2-7; TRBD2 matches at 7 bases. Germline loops: CDR1 DFQATT, CDR2 SNEGSKA (reference sequence). The CDR3 is made up of 15 amino acids. V dropped 6 bases and J dropped 1; count of bases not matched to a gene: 12. Written as DNA, the CDR3 is TGCAGTGCATCCTACGGACTAGGGAATTCCTACGAGCAGTACTTC. As protein: CSASYGLGNSYEQYF.

V gene TRBV6-1 combines with J gene TRBJ2-7; 8 bases fit TRBD2. Germline CDR1 and CDR2: MNHNS and SASEGT. The CDR3 is made up of 15 amino acids. Here the CDR3 DNA reads TGTGCTACCAGTGAACCTGGACTAGCAAGATACGAGCAGTACTTC. This translates into CATSEPGLARYEQYF.

Worth noting for this clonotype: Relative to the germline gene, one junction end is altered; a read error may explain this. The chain couples TRBV5-1 to TRBJ2-2, with 8 bases matching TRBD1. The CDR3 extends over 15 amino acids. Per the germline V gene, CDR1 is SGHRS and CDR2 is YFSETQ. CDR3 loop: CASSLRGQVTGEPFF. The CDR3 DNA is TGCGCCAGCAGCCTCAGGGGACAGGTCACCGGGGAGCCGTTTTTT.

As for this clonotype: One junction end does not reproduce the germline sequence, and a read error may be involved. The chain recombines TRBV6-1 with TRBJ1-5; weak D call: TRBD1 (6 bases). Germline V gene sequence: CDR1 MNHNS, CDR2 SASEGT. The CDR3 is made up of 14 amino acids. This chain's CDR3 is CASIQGYSNQPQHF. CDR3 DNA: TGTGCCAGCATCCAGGGGTATAGCAATCAGCCCCAGCATTTC.

A note on this clonotype: Relative to the germline gene, one junction end is altered; a read error may explain this. This chain connects TRBV5-5 to TRBJ2-5, with D possibly TRBD2 on 5 matching bases. This CDR3 region has 14 residues. In germline, CDR1 is SGHKS, CDR2 YYEKEE (reference sequence). The CDR3 here is CANSHPGRKETQHF. The DNA for the CDR3 is TGTGCCAACAGTCATCCGGGAAGGAAAGAGACCCAGCACTTC.

With regard to this clonotype: A junction boundary mismatches the germline segment, possibly from a read error. The CDR3 protein is CCVRISSMETQYF. DNA for the CDR3: TGCTGCGTTAGGATCTCAAGTATGGAGACCCAGTACTTC. V gene TRBV29-1 combines with J gene TRBJ2-5; D gene unclear. From germline, CDR1 is SQVTM and CDR2 ANQGSEA. The CDR3 spans 13 residues.

Comments on this clonotype: Germline is not matched at one junction end, which may reflect a read error. The V and J genes are TRBV6-5 and TRBJ2-5; no clear D. Germline assignment: CDR1 MNHEY and CDR2 SVGAGI. CDR3 size: 13 residues. CDR3 amino acids: CTSRPSLGETQNF. As DNA, the CDR3 is TGTACCAGCAGGCCCTCACTTGGCGAGACCCAGAATTTC.

The chain carries TRBV7-8 and TRBJ2-5, with a tentative D call TRBD1 (5 bases). V was trimmed by 4 bases and J by 7 bases, leaving 22 bases between them. Germline V CDR1 and CDR2: SGHVS, FQNEAQ. This CDR3 has 16 residues. DNA of the CDR3: TGTGCCAGCAGCTCCCTCCTGGACCCCCGAAGGGGGACCCAGTACTTC. As protein: CASSSLLDPRRGTQYF. The whole variable domain, remainder taken from reference TRBV7-8 and TRBJ2-5, is GAGVSQSPRYKVAKRGQDVALRCDPISGHVSLFWYQQALGQGPEFLTYFQNEAQLDKSGLPSDRFFAERPEGSVSTLKIQRTQQEDSAVYLCASSSLLDPRRGTQYFGPGTRLLVL.

For this clonotype: One junction end disagrees with the germline gene, perhaps due to a read error. This rearrangement joins TRBV20-1 to TRBJ1-1; possibly TRBD1 for D (5 bases). The CDR3 consists of 12 residues. Germline-derived CDR1 and CDR2 are DFQATT and SNEGSKA (reference sequence). CDR3 loop: CNARVRAAETFF. CDR3 nucleotides: TGCAATGCTAGAGTCAGGGCGGCTGAAACTTTCTTT.

The chain links TRBV28 to TRBJ2-2; 10 bases agree with TRBD1. With 7 bases clipped from V and 6 bases from J, the junction kept 11 bases outside the gene matches. The germline V gene has CDR1 MDHEN and CDR2 SYDVKM. The CDR3 length is 16 residues. This CDR3 is CASTPAGTGEPGELFF. As DNA, the CDR3 is TGTGCCAGCACCCCCGCCGGGACAGGGGAGCCCGGGGAGCTGTTTTTT.

Points on this clonotype: The junction does not match germline at one end; this may be a read error. V and J are TRBV6-5 and TRBJ1-1; TRBD1 might be the D (6 bases). Germline V gene sequence: CDR1 MNHEY, CDR2 SVGAGI. The CDR3 covers 15 residues. The CDR3 loop reads CASSYSRRGGDEVFF. CDR3 DNA: TGTGCCAGTAGTTACTCCCGCAGGGGTGGGGATGAAGTTTTCTTT.

A word on this clonotype: The junction departs from the called germline gene at one end, perhaps through a read error. The chain recombines TRBV20-1 with TRBJ2-7; D is perhaps TRBD1 or TRBD2 (5 bases each). CDR1 and CDR2 (germline): DFQATT, SNEGSKA (reference sequence). The CDR3 extends over 15 amino acids. The CDR3 bases are TGCAGTGCTAGAGATCGAGGTAGTGGGACCTACGAGCAGTGCTTC. Amino acids: CSARDRGSGTYEQCF.